This entry describes one TCR beta chain. The sample comes from a study of shared clonotypes between healthy human individuals. The table came from immunoSEQ multiplex PCR; TCRdb's copy has only in-frame clones and leaves some out. This sample has approximately 1,000,000 clones; 75% to 80% occur once, and the top ten carry 0.5% to 0.6%. The sequence was collected from a man younger than 35 in good health. Some clones in this sample may be carry-over from other donors' samples. The sample taken for sequencing was memory CD4+ T cells from PBMCs. Subset noted: CD45RA-negative fraction.

The CDR3 is CASSYREGSTGELFF. The CDR3 DNA reads as TGCGCCAGCAGCTATAGGGAGGGAAGCACCGGGGAGCTGTTTTTT. J is TRBJ2-2 and V is TRBV5-1; 7 positions match TRBD2. J lost 4 bases, V lost 3 bases, and 6 bases had no gene match. The CDR3 has 15 amino acids. CDR1 and CDR2 from the germline V gene are SGHRS and YFSETQ. Using reference TRBV5-1 and TRBJ2-2 for the parts outside the CDR3, the full variable domain is KAGVTQTPRYLIKTRGQQVTLSCSPISGHRSVSWYQQTPGQGLQFLFEYFSETQRNKGNFPGRFSGRQFSNSRSEMNVSTLELGDSALYLCASSYREGSTGELFFGEGSRLTVL.